Listed here are 18 T cell receptor beta chains from one sample, sequenced in a study of blood T cells in healthy people across ages. The second PCR ran roughly 7 to 12 cycles with a sample-barcoded 5' primer and J-beta primers. TCRdb independently ran MiXCR on the 5' RACE reads; one entry per CDR3 protein. The repertoire holds hundreds of thousands of distinct CDR3 sequences, with 49% as singletons. Sequencing was done on a sample of blood. The origin of the receptors is a woman aged 55-70 years in good health.

This chain connects TRBV5-1 to TRBJ1-1; 7 bases line up with TRBD1. Losses at the gene ends were 3 bases for V and 4 bases for J; bases not matched to a gene: 3. CDR1 SGHRS and CDR2 YFSETQ come from the germline V gene. The CDR3 totals 13 residues. The CDR3 loop is CASSSGQSTEAFF. Written as DNA, the CDR3 is TGCGCCAGCAGCTCGGGACAGTCCACTGAAGCTTTCTTT.

The V gene is TRBV5-6, the J gene TRBJ2-7; D is unclear. CDR1 is SGHDT, CDR2 YYEEEE, per germline. V shed 7 bases and J shed 0 bases, with 14 bases lying between them. The CDR3 has 14 amino acids. DNA of the CDR3: TGTGCCAGCGGAAAGGGTCCCGTCTCCTACGAGCAGTACTTC. It yields the protein CASGKGPVSYEQYF.

This clonotype was counted between two and nine times. The chain links TRBV7-2 to TRBJ2-3; tentatively, D is TRBD2 (6 bases). Trimming took off 3 bases at V and 5 bases at J, with 21 bases between the two ends. The CDR3 runs 17 residues. The germline gives CDR1 SGHTA, CDR2 FQGNSA. The CDR3 spells CASSFAIAGAEGDTQYF. CDR3 sequence (DNA): TGTGCCAGCAGCTTCGCGATTGCTGGGGCGGAGGGAGATACGCAGTATTTT.

This clonotype was counted between two and nine times. The CDR3 loop is CASSLVQLDGYTF. CDR3 nucleotides: TGTGCCAGCAGCTTAGTCCAGCTAGATGGCTACACCTTC. The chain carries TRBV11-2 and TRBJ1-2; D is unresolved. Between the trimmed V and J ends, which lost 1 base and 6 bases, there was a span of 9 bases. In germline, CDR1 is SGHAT, CDR2 FQNNGV. The CDR3 loop spans 13 amino acids. Combining the CDR3 with reference TRBV11-2 and TRBJ1-2 gives the whole variable domain EAGVAQSPRYKIIEKRQSVAFWCNPISGHATLYWYQQILGQGPKLLIQFQNNGVVDDSQLPKDRFSAERLKGVDSTLKIQPAKLEDSAVYLCASSLVQLDGYTFGSGTRLTVV.

The chain employs TRBV7-9 and TRBJ2-1, with TRBD1 as a possible D gene (7 bases). Germline CDR1 is SEHNR and CDR2 is FQNEAQ (reference sequence). The CDR3 is 16 amino acids. Trimming shortened V by 4 bases and J by 4 bases, and 17 bases separated the two germline ends. The CDR3 DNA reads TGTGCCAGCAGCTCAAACAGGGGACTGCGGTACAATGAGCAGTTCTTC. It is translated as CASSSNRGLRYNEQFF.

On this clonotype itself: The junction shows a germline mismatch at one end, possibly a read error. The chain is built from TRBV9 and TRBJ1-2, with D hard to call. CDR1 SGDLS and CDR2 YYNGEE come from the germline V gene. The CDR3 sequence is 12 residues long. CDR3 sequence: CASSSDVNGNTF. The CDR3 DNA sequence: TGTGCCAGCAGCTCAGACGTCAATGGCAACACCTTC.

J is TRBJ2-3 and V is TRBV4-3, with unresolved D. The germline V gene has CDR1 LGHNA and CDR2 YSLEER. V was pared by 0 bases and J by 7 bases, with 8 bases between. The CDR3 has 13 residues. CDR3 DNA sequence: TGCGCCAGCAGCCAAGACGACCTCAATACGCAGTATTTT. Translation: CASSQDDLNTQYF.

The chain couples TRBV5-1 to TRBJ2-1, with D unclear. CDR1 is SGHRS, CDR2 YFSETQ, per germline. V lost 1 base to trimming and J lost 3 bases, with 11 bases between them. CDR3 length: 15 residues. The CDR3 sequence: CASSLSGYFYNEQFF. DNA of the CDR3: TGCGCCAGCAGCTTGAGTGGGTATTTCTACAATGAGCAGTTCTTC.

This clonotype was seen just once. The chain recombines TRBV6-2 or TRBV6-3 with TRBJ1-1; 8 nucleotides align to TRBD1. The length of the CDR3 is 17 residues. Germline V gene sequence: CDR1 MNHEY, CDR2 SVGEGT. J lost 0 bases, V lost 1 base, and 7 bases had no gene match. Here the CDR3 DNA reads TGTGCCAGCAGTTACTTTTATGGACAGGGTTTGAACACTGAAGCTTTCTTT. Its translation: CASSYFYGQGLNTEAFF.

Regarding this clonotype: A read error may account for a junction end that differs from germline. The chain employs TRBV24-1 and TRBJ2-6; 7 nucleotides align to TRBD1. This CDR3 has 18 amino acids. Germline CDR1 KGHDR, CDR2 SFDVKD. The CDR3 sequence: CAASDPHRDSSGANVLTF. CDR3 in DNA: TGTGCCGCCAGTGATCCCCATCGGGACAGCTCTGGGGCCAACGTCCTGACTTTC.

The table lists this clonotype with a count of one. The chain joins TRBV12-3 or TRBV12-4 to TRBJ1-5; 9 bases are shared with TRBD1. V lost 6 bases to trimming and J lost 6 bases; unmatched junction nucleotides: 9. The CDR3 loop spans 15 amino acids. CDR3 loop: CASSQTGGGGQPQHF. Here the CDR3 DNA reads TGTGCCAGCAGCCAGACAGGGGGAGGGGGTCAGCCCCAGCATTTT.

This clonotype was seen a few times. This sequence joins TRBV29-1 and TRBJ2-1; tentatively, D is TRBD1 or TRBD2 (5 bases each). Germline V gives CDR1 SQVTM, CDR2 ANQGSEA. The germline V and J ends were trimmed by 4 bases and 1 base, with 8 bases remaining between them. The CDR3 totals 13 residues. The CDR3 protein is CSVVGASYNEQFF. The DNA of the CDR3 is TGCAGCGTTGTCGGGGCTTCCTACAATGAGCAGTTCTTC.

This chain links TRBV4-3 with TRBJ2-7, with D maybe TRBD2 (7 bases). The end of the DNA is better explained by TRBJ2-5, so the J call may be wrong. From germline, CDR1 is LGHNA and CDR2 YSLEER. The CDR3 has 18 residues. The CDR3 loop is CASSQEYWGGLRHETQYF. The CDR3 coding sequence is TGCGCCAGCAGCCAAGAGTACTGGGGGGGGCTGAGGCACGAGACCCAGTACTTC.

Regarding this clonotype: This may come from a read error, since a much larger clone is one base off. The chain combines TRBV7-2 with TRBJ2-5; D is undetermined. V was pared by 3 bases and J by 3 bases, with 8 bases between. There are 13 residues in the CDR3. CDR1 is SGHTA, CDR2 FQGNSA, per germline. CDR3 protein: CASSFNLKETQYF. CDR3 sequence (DNA): TGTGCCAGCAGCTTCAATCTGAAAGAGACCCAGTACTTC. Looking up the rest from reference TRBV7-2 and TRBJ2-5 gives the full variable domain: GAGVSQSPSNKVTEKGKDVELRCDPISGHTALYWYRQSLGQGLEFLIYFQGNSAPDKSGLPSDRFSAERTGGSVSTLTIQRTQQEDSAVYLCASSFNLKETQYFGPGTRLLVL.

This clonotype was seen at least ten times. The rearrangement links TRBV7-9 to TRBJ2-7; D might be TRBD2 (6 bases). V was clipped by 3 bases and J by 6 bases, with 18 bases between them. Per germline, CDR1 SEHNR and CDR2 FQNEAQ (reference sequence). The CDR3 spans 15 residues. The CDR3 bases are TGTGCCAGCAGCTTTCCCCCTTCGGGGGAAGGCGAGCAGTACTTC. Translation: CASSFPPSGEGEQYF.

This clonotype was counted a few times. The chain uses TRBV3-1 and TRBJ2-7; D is ambiguous. CDR1 and CDR2 from the germline V gene are LGHDT and YNNKEL (reference sequence). V lost 0 bases, J lost 3 bases, and 9 bases lay in between. The CDR3 loop spans 14 amino acids. This CDR3 reads CASSQDPWVYEQYF. The CDR3 DNA is TGTGCCAGCAGCCAAGATCCTTGGGTCTACGAGCAGTACTTC.

The count of this clonotype is one. The V gene is TRBV20-1, the J gene TRBJ1-1; no reliable D call. The CDR3 extends over 14 amino acids. The V and J ends lost 0 bases and 6 bases respectively, with 14 bases between them. The germline V gene encodes CDR1 DFQATT and CDR2 SNEGSKA (reference sequence). This CDR3 is CSARDLTGRAEAFF. CDR3 sequence (DNA): TGCAGTGCTAGAGATCTTACGGGGAGGGCTGAAGCTTTCTTT.

The chain couples TRBV25-1 to TRBJ2-7; TRBD1 is a possible D gene (6 bases). Germline V lookup: CDR1 MGHDK, CDR2 SYGVNS. This CDR3 has 15 residues. V was cut by 4 bases and J by 4 bases, with 17 bases left in between. CDR3 sequence (DNA): TGTGCCAGCAGTGCCCTACAGGGTTACGGTTACGAGCAGTACTTC. The encoded protein is CASSALQGYGYEQYF.